Given below is one TCR beta chain in context. Its target is not known. Measured with immunoSEQ multiplex PCR; TCRdb has only the in-frame clones, and not every one. The sample has some 1 million clones, roughly 70% seen once. This sample is part of a study of shared clonotypes between healthy human individuals. Study-wide context: Per donor, CD8 memory used one plate, CD8 naive used two, CD4 memory used three and CD4 naive used three.

Broader study findings: Clonotypes shared by all four donors outscored non-shared clonotypes in generation probability. Clonotype sharing among donors likely depends on sequencing depth. For naive CD4 cells, around 5% of clonotypes were shared across a few donors.

V lost 4 bases to trimming and J lost 4 bases, with 17 bases between them. Germline V lookup: CDR1 MGHDK, CDR2 SYGVNS. The CDR3 covers 16 residues. This chain links TRBV25-1 with TRBJ1-3, with D maybe TRBD1 (5 bases). The sequencing input was memory CD4+ T cells sorted from blood. Documented subset: CD45RA-negative fraction. The receptor's source is a man younger than 35 in good health. This chain's CDR3 is CASSVPGTPRGNTIYF. The CDR3 coding sequence is TGTGCCAGCAGTGTCCCCGGGACCCCTCGGGGAAACACCATATATTTT.